These 5 T cell receptor beta chains came from one sample sequenced in a study of cytomegalovirus exposure and HLA in healthy donors. Repertoires were generated with immunoSEQ multiplex PCR, while TCRdb's copy carries only in-frame clones and drops some. This table holds about 79,000 clones, roughly 93% found once. Sample: PBMCs. These TCRs come from a woman aged 25 to 45 in good health and CMV-seronegative.

The V call is TRBV5-1, the J call TRBJ2-3; weak D call: TRBD2 (5 bases). V gave up 0 bases and J gave up 4 bases, with 6 bases separating them. Germline CDR1 and CDR2: SGHRS and YFSETQ. This CDR3 comprises 13 residues. The CDR3 coding sequence is TGCGCCAGCAGCTTGGCGGGGTCAGATACGCAGTATTTT. Translating gives CASSLAGSDTQYF.

Written as DNA, the CDR3 is TGCGCCAGCAGCCAAGACCTTGGGACAAAGGGCTACACCTTC. This encodes CASSQDLGTKGYTF. The chain has TRBV4-3 and TRBJ1-2; D perhaps matches TRBD1 (6 bases). Trimming shortened V by 0 bases and J by 8 bases, and 13 bases separated the two germline ends. CDR3 size: 14 residues. Germline CDR1 reads LGHNA; CDR2 reads YSLEER.

This rearrangement joins TRBV27 to TRBJ2-1; 7 bases map to TRBD1. V lost 2 bases and J lost 2; bases outside the gene matches: 6. The germline V gene has CDR1 MNHEY and CDR2 SMNVEV (reference sequence). This CDR3 spans 16 amino acids. In DNA, the CDR3 is TGTGCCAGCAGTTTAACAGGGGCCCCGACCTACAATGAGCAGTTCTTC. It specifies CASSLTGAPTYNEQFF.

The chain combines TRBV5-1 with TRBJ2-5; 8 bases agree with TRBD2. Losses at the gene ends were 0 bases for V and 5 bases for J; bases not matched to a gene: 3. CDR3 size: 14 residues. Per germline, CDR1 SGHRS and CDR2 YFSETQ. The CDR3 loop reads CASSLAGGPETQYF. CDR3 in DNA: TGCGCCAGCAGCTTGGCGGGGGGGCCGGAGACCCAGTACTTC. The whole variable domain, filled in from reference TRBV5-1 and TRBJ2-5, reads KAGVTQTPRYLIKTRGQQVTLSCSPISGHRSVSWYQQTPGQGLQFLFEYFSETQRNKGNFPGRFSGRQFSNSRSEMNVSTLELGDSALYLCASSLAGGPETQYFGPGTRLLVL.

The chain recombines TRBV28 with TRBJ1-2; tentative D call: TRBD1 (6 bases). Trimming removed 2 bases at V and 4 bases at J, with 11 bases between. Per germline, CDR1 MDHEN and CDR2 SYDVKM. The CDR3 has 14 residues. Written as DNA, the CDR3 is TGTGCCAGCAGTTTAACCGGACAGACCTATGGCTACACCTTC. It yields the protein CASSLTGQTYGYTF.